Sequencing of this T cell receptor beta chain was carried out in a study of blood T cell repertoires in COVID-19 (TCRdb year 2020). About the investigation overall: Collaborator samples came from the United States, Italy and Spain and covered acute and convalescent phases of COVID-19. The material from the prospective study consisted of cDNA or gDNA derived from T cells, B-cell-depleted T cells, or PBMCs. Deeply sampled blood TCRbeta repertoires from subjects exposed to, actively infected with, or recovered from COVID-19 were included in the dataset. The repertoires were released in a freely available public database meant as a resource for research on the immune response to SARS-CoV-2. The samples were drawn from two sources: the first 160 participants of the ongoing ImmuneRACE study, and 1,200 or so subjects contributed by 6 global collaborators. The sample metadata nearly always contained a de-identified subject ID, COVID-19 status, age in years and sex. Where HLA class I and class II types were available, the types were taken from metadata supplied by the sample provider, not from assay-based typing.

The collaborating institutions used their own protocols to collect whole blood in K2EDTA tubes. For TCRbeta analysis, collaborator samples were shipped as frozen whole blood, as isolated PBMCs, or as DNA extracted from either sample type. TCRbeta CDR3 regions were amplified from genomic DNA using the immunoSEQ Assay, a bias-controlled multiplex PCR. Processing in the source paper ran as follows. Nucleated cell counts per sample were estimated from amplification of reference gene primers within the assay. To quantify the absolute abundance of each unique TCRbeta CDR3 rearrangement, sequence reads were collapsed and filtered. For each sample, productive Simpson clonality was calculated by taking the square root of Simpson's diversity index across productive rearrangements. Here the immuneACCESS table is served through TCRdb, limited to in-frame sequences with V and J called. Missing clones are a known gap in these copies; in checked studies unresolved V genes cover under half, and the rest lacks a known reason. D and trimming were read from the DNA, whereas the V and J calls and clone size are those reported in that table. Counted in this sample were fewer than 30,000 clones; more than 80% of them appeared once. The ten largest account for around 10% of the sample.

On this clone: Its antigen specificity is not known. Per-base qualities were not stored, and no clone one base away is much larger.

The paper's findings and limits, for the study overall: The quantity of clinical and demographic metadata differed by source and by participant and was supplied without curation.

The sample taken for sequencing was peripheral blood. The sequence came from a man aged 55 to 70 with acute or convalescent COVID-19.

The CDR3 reads CASSTSGGRTEAFF. The nucleotide sequence reads TGTGCCAGTTCCACCTCAGGGGGTAGGACTGAAGCTTTCTTT. The chain is encoded by TRBV28 joined to TRBJ1-1; TRBD1 lines up with 7 middle nucleotides. The germline V and J ends show losses of 9 bases and 5 bases respectively, and no gene match explains 12 bases of the junction. CDR1 MDHEN and CDR2 SYDVKM were looked up in the germline V gene. The cysteine opens and the phenylalanine closes a CDR3 of 14 amino acids. The retained sequence is limited to the CDR3, 42 bases, with the frame set at the first base.